This record covers a single T cell receptor (beta chain). The entry originates in a study of cytomegalovirus exposure and HLA in healthy donors. Vbeta (60) and Jbeta (13) primers were used in the PCR. Produced via immunoSEQ multiplex PCR; TCRdb's table is partial and in-frame only. The profile shows about 200,000 clones, roughly 80% of them singletons. This CDR3 has 16 amino acids. The ends lost 2 bases at V and 4 bases at J; junction bases unmatched: 7. The germline gives CDR1 SGHRS, CDR2 YFSETQ. The specimen sequenced was PBMCs. The sequence derives from a male donor in good health and CMV-seropositive. The chain couples TRBV5-1 to TRBJ2-3, with TRBD1 identical over 10 bases. CDR3 nucleotide sequence: TGCGCCAGCAGCTTTTTTGGGACAGGGGATCCAGATACGCAGTATTTT. This translates into CASSFFGTGDPDTQYF.